This T cell receptor beta chain originates from a study of T cell responses to AZD1222 COVID-19 vaccine. Background on the study: Second doses were pooled across both intervals (about 4 or about 12 weeks). Whole-study findings and limits: Along spike, vaccine-associated CD4 TCRs were found throughout, with dominance at 160-218 and 743-854. There were mostly white British donors and more females than males, and clonal diversity was possibly underestimated.

Profiled with immunoSEQ multiplex PCR; TCRdb holds only in-frame clones, not every one. Altogether under 150,000 clones are present, around 93% being singletons, with the ten largest covering 2.8%. Turning to this clone: Its antigen remains unidentified.

The sequence was collected from an adult in good health. The input for sequencing was peripheral blood, taken on day 0 of AZD1222 vaccination.

CDR3 sequence: CASSPPLVGASQYF. The CDR3 DNA reads TGTGCCAGCAGCCCTCCTTTGGTTGGCGCTTCCCAGTACTTC. The V gene is TRBV7-7, the J gene TRBJ2-5; D call uncertain. The length of the CDR3 is 14 residues. Germline CDR1 and CDR2: SSHAT and FNYEAQ (reference sequence). Trimming shortened V by 5 bases and J by 9 bases, and 19 bases separated the two germline ends.